The rows below give T cell receptor beta chains drawn from one sample of a study of cytomegalovirus exposure and HLA in healthy donors. Some clones are missing from TCRdb's copy, which holds only in-frame ones; the method was immunoSEQ multiplex PCR. The sample lists roughly 200,000 clones; about 10% were seen once. The specimen was PBMCs. These receptors were taken from a woman under 40 in good health and CMV-seropositive. Each CDR3 is given with its conserved first and last residue. Each record gives: J gene, clone size, D gene, V gene, CDR3 protein, CDR3 DNA. D genes are given only for firm matches. For some rows the clone size is stated as once, few or many, or as a class when expanded; others skip it.

J: TRBJ2-7; size: NA; D: TRBD1; V: TRBV6-1; CDR3: CASSGTGGDYEQYF; DNA: TGTGCCAGCAGCGGGACAGGGGGGGATTACGAGCAGTACTTC
J: TRBJ2-7; size: NA; D: NA; V: TRBV6-6; CDR3: CASTPMSLAHYEQYF; DNA: TGTGCCAGCACCCCTATGAGCCTAGCACACTACGAGCAGTACTTC
J: TRBJ1-2; size: NA; D: NA; V: TRBV19; CDR3: CASSMDGMGYGYTF; DNA: TGTGCCAGTAGTATGGACGGGATGGGCTATGGCTACACCTTC
J: TRBJ2-7; size: few; D: NA; V: TRBV6-1; CDR3: CASSHSYEQYF; DNA: TGTGCCAGCAGTCACTCCTACGAGCAGTACTTC
J: TRBJ2-7; size: few; D: NA; V: TRBV7-8; CDR3: CASSLVSRVQSYEQYF; DNA: TGTGCCAGCAGCTTAGTCTCCAGGGTTCAGTCCTACGAGCAGTACTTC
J: TRBJ2-3; size: NA; D: NA; V: TRBV5-4; CDR3: CASSLGPVSGEDTQYF; DNA: TGTGCCAGCAGCTTGGGTCCTGTATCAGGGGAAGATACGCAGTATTTT
J: TRBJ2-3; size: few; D: NA; V: TRBV2; CDR3: CASSESSSLGDTQYF; DNA: TGTGCCAGCAGTGAATCGTCTAGTTTGGGAGATACGCAGTATTTT
J: TRBJ2-2; size: NA; D: NA; V: TRBV7-6; CDR3: CASSLGVGANTGELFF; DNA: TGTGCCAGCAGCTTAGGGGTAGGGGCGAACACCGGGGAGCTGTTTTTT
J: TRBJ2-1; size: NA; D: TRBD2; V: TRBV5-6; CDR3: CASSLTPAGGGSSYNEQFF; DNA: TGTGCCAGCAGCTTGACACCCGCGGGCGGGGGGAGCTCCTACAATGAGCAGTTCTTC
J: TRBJ2-7; size: few; D: TRBD1; V: TRBV6-5; CDR3: CASSSTGTGSYEQYF; DNA: TGTGCCAGCAGTTCTACCGGGACAGGCTCCTACGAGCAGTACTTC
J: TRBJ1-1; size: few; D: NA; V: TRBV2; CDR3: CATGNNRVNTEAFF; DNA: TGTGCCACCGGCAATAACAGGGTCAACACTGAAGCTTTCTTT
J: TRBJ1-2; size: few; D: NA; V: TRBV5-4; CDR3: CASSLWENYGYTF; DNA: TGTGCCAGCAGCTTGTGGGAGAACTATGGCTACACCTTC